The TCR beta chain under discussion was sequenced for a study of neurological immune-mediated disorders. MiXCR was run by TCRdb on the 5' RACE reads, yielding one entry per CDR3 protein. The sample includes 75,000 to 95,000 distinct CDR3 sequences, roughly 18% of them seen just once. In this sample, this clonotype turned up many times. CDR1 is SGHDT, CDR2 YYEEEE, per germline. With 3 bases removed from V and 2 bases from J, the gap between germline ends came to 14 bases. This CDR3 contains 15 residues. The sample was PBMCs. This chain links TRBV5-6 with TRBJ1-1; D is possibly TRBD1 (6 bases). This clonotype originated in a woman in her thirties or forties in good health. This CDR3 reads CASSSTWTDNTEAFF. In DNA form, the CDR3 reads TGTGCCAGCAGCTCTACCTGGACAGACAACACTGAAGCTTTCTTT.